What follows are 7 T cell receptor beta chains derived from one specimen sequenced in a study of glioma-infiltrating T cells. The iRepertoire nested amplicon-rescue multiplex PCR amplified TCR alpha and beta CDR3s from RNA. In TCRdb, the multiplex PCR reads were re-called with MiXCR into one record per CDR3 protein. The repertoire includes about 380,000 distinct CDR3 sequences, around 38% of them detected once, and about 12% sits in the top ten. Material: glioma tissue, nonneoplastic brain tissue, or PBMCs (not recorded which). These receptors all stem from a human donor with low-grade glioma or glioblastoma, undergoing nonglioma brain surgery, or in good health (not recorded which).

The CDR3 protein is CSARGQGPSSNQPQHF. CDR3 coding DNA: TGCAGTGCTAGAGGACAGGGGCCGTCTAGCAATCAGCCCCAGCATTTT. The V and J genes are TRBV20-1 and TRBJ1-5; TRBD1 matches at 8 bases. In germline, CDR1 is DFQATT, CDR2 SNEGSKA (reference sequence). Unmatched junction bases numbered 5, after V lost 1 base and J lost 0 bases. CDR3 length: 16 residues.

This sequence joins TRBV19 and TRBJ1-1, with unresolved D. Germline V CDR1 and CDR2: LNHDA, SQIVND (reference sequence). The CDR3 extends over 15 amino acids. Deletions cut 5 bases from V and 4 bases from J, with 17 bases between. The CDR3, as DNA: TGTGCCAGTAGTCCGGGCCCAGCCGCTCCCACTGAAGCTTTCTTT. Residues: CASSPGPAAPTEAFF.

The chain has TRBV4-1 and TRBJ2-3; the D gene is possibly TRBD2 (6 bases). The CDR3 is made up of 16 amino acids. Per germline, CDR1 MGHRA and CDR2 YSYEKL. The germline V and J ends were trimmed by 5 bases and 0 bases, with 15 bases remaining between them. The CDR3 is CASSTRVAVSTDTQYF. In DNA form, the CDR3 reads TGCGCCAGCAGCACCCGGGTAGCGGTCAGCACAGATACGCAGTATTTT.

This clonotype was counted a few times. This chain connects TRBV6-5 to TRBJ1-2, with D maybe TRBD1 (6 bases). Germline values: CDR1 MNHEY, CDR2 SVGAGI. This CDR3 spans 17 amino acids. The V and J ends lost 0 bases and 2 bases respectively, with 16 bases between them. The CDR3 sequence: CASSYSVTAGANYGYTF. The CDR3 region has the DNA TGTGCCAGCAGTTACTCGGTCACAGCGGGGGCGAACTATGGCTACACCTTC.

The chain joins TRBV7-2 to TRBJ2-2; 9 nucleotides align to TRBD2. The V segment lost 7 bases and the J segment 5 bases; nucleotides outside the gene matches: 11. Germline CDR1 reads SGHTA; CDR2 reads FQGNSA. There are 16 residues in the CDR3. The chain's CDR3 is CASKISGRGGTGELFF. CDR3 coding DNA: TGTGCCAGCAAAATTAGCGGGAGAGGAGGGACCGGGGAGCTGTTTTTT.

This clonotype has just a few counts. The V call is TRBV28, the J call TRBJ2-3; D may be TRBD1 or TRBD2 (5 bases each). V was shortened by 6 bases and J by 4 bases, with 11 bases between the two germline ends. The CDR3 runs 13 residues. The germline gives CDR1 MDHEN, CDR2 SYDVKM. The CDR3 nucleotides read TGTGCCAGCAGGGCCGTGGGGGCAGATACGCAGTATTTT. This sequence encodes CASRAVGADTQYF.

This clonotype was recorded a few times. The chain recombines TRBV3-1 with TRBJ2-7; 10 positions match TRBD1. The ends lost 6 bases at V and 3 bases at J; junction bases unmatched: 8. The CDR3 has 15 amino acids. Germline values: CDR1 LGHDT, CDR2 YNNKEL (reference sequence). This CDR3 reads CASSRQGARLYEQYF. CDR3 nucleotide sequence: TGTGCCAGCAGTCGACAGGGGGCGAGACTCTACGAGCAGTACTTC.